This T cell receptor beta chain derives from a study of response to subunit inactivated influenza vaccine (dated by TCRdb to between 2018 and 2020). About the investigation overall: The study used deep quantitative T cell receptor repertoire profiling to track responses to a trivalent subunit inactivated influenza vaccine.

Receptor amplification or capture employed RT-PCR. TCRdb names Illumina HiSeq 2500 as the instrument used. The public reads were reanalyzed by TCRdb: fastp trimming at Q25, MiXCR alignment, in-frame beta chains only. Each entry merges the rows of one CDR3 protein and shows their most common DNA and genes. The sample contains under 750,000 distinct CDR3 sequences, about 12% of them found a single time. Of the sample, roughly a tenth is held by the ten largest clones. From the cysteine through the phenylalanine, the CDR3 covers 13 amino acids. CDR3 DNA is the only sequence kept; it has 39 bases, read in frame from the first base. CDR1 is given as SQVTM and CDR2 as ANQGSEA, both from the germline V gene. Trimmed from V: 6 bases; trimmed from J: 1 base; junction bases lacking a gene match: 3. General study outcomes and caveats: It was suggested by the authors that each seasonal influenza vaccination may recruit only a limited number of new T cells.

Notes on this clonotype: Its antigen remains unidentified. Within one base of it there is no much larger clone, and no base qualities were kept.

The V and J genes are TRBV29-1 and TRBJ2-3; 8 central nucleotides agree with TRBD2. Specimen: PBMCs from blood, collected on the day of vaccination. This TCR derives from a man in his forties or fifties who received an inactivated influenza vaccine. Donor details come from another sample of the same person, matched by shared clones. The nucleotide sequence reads TGCAGCGTAGTAGCGGGGCGCACAGATACGCAGTATTTT. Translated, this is CSVVAGRTDTQYF.